The rows below give T cell receptor beta chains drawn from one sample of a study of PD-1 blockade in classical Hodgkin lymphoma. Repertoires were generated with immunoSEQ multiplex PCR, while TCRdb's copy carries only in-frame clones and drops some. The sample yields more than 40,000 clones, approximately 70% seen once. Material: peripheral blood mononuclear cells (PBMCs), obtained before the second cycle of nivolumab. The receptors were sampled from a human donor with classical Hodgkin lymphoma. The CDR3 runs from the conserved cysteine through the conserved F or W. A D gene is named only where the DNA matches it firmly. Some rows mark clone size as missing; the rest say once, few, many or name a class of expanded clone.

-,15,-,TRBV9,TRBJ1-1,CASSVAGGGGTEAFF,TGTGCCAGCAGCGTAGCTGGAGGGGGAGGTACTGAAGCTTTCTTT
TRBD2,16,many,TRBV7-2,TRBJ2-1,CASSLVSSGKYNEQFF,TGTGCCAGCAGCTTAGTTTCTAGCGGGAAGTACAATGAGCAGTTCTTC
-,16,-,TRBV18,TRBJ2-7,CASSPGGTGTSREQYF,TGTGCCAGCTCACCAGGAGGTACCGGGACATCTCGGGAACAGTACTTC
TRBD1,15,-,TRBV9,TRBJ1-6,CASSGRQGANSPLHF,TGTGCCAGCAGCGGACGTCAGGGGGCTAATTCACCCCTCCACTTT
-,13,few,TRBV7-9,TRBJ2-7,CASSPSGRNEQYF,TGTGCCAGCAGCCCCAGTGGAAGGAACGAGCAGTACTTC
-,13,few,TRBV27,TRBJ1-1,CASSLAQNTEAFF,TGTGCCAGCTCTCTGGCGCAAAACACTGAAGCTTTCTTT
-,10,-,TRBV6-1,TRBJ2-1,CASSDNEQFF,TGTGCCAGCAGCGACAATGAGCAGTTCTTC
-,13,-,TRBV7-9,TRBJ1-1,CASSLWQGDEAFF,TGTGCCAGCAGCTTATGGCAGGGAGACGAAGCTTTCTTT
TRBD1,15,medium-sized,TRBV7-9,TRBJ2-2,CASSSGTGMPGELFF,TGTGCCAGCAGCTCAGGGACAGGGATGCCCGGGGAGCTGTTTTTT
-,14,-,TRBV27,TRBJ2-1,CASNLPGSVNEQFF,TGTGCCAGCAACCTTCCGGGGTCGGTCAATGAGCAGTTCTTC
-,15,-,TRBV10-3,TRBJ1-4,CAIKKSAGMNEKLFF,TGTGCCATCAAGAAGTCAGCAGGGATGAATGAAAAACTGTTTTTT
-,16,-,TRBV4-3,TRBJ1-2,CASSQGQAWFGEGYTF,TGCGCCAGCAGCCAAGGGCAGGCGTGGTTTGGCGAAGGCTACACCTTC
-,14,-,TRBV5-4,TRBJ1-1,CASSLGGRETEAFF,TGTGCCAGCAGCTTGGGAGGACGAGAAACTGAAGCTTTCTTT
TRBD1,18,-,TRBV9,TRBJ1-1,CASSVAGTGVPGNTEAFF,TGTGCCAGCAGCGTAGCGGGGACAGGGGTCCCTGGTAACACTGAAGCTTTCTTT
-,14,-,TRBV25-1,TRBJ2-7,CASSQSYGFYEQYF,TGTGCCAGCAGTCAATCATATGGGTTCTACGAGCAGTACTTC
TRBD2,16,-,TRBV27,TRBJ2-1,CASSRGGTSGRNEQFF,TGTGCCAGCAGCCGAGGGGGGACTAGCGGGAGAAATGAGCAGTTCTTC
TRBD1,15,-,TRBV5-4,TRBJ1-5,CASSLDGTGVQPQHF,TGTGCCAGCAGCTTGGACGGGACAGGGGTACAGCCCCAGCATTTT
TRBD1,14,-,TRBV10-2,TRBJ1-2,CASSESRQGNGYTF,TGCGCCAGCAGTGAGTCAAGACAGGGAAATGGCTACACCTTC
-,16,-,TRBV7-8,TRBJ2-7,CASSLSSGTVPYEQYF,TGTGCCAGCAGCTTAAGTTCGGGGACGGTACCCTACGAGCAGTACTTC
TRBD2,16,-,TRBV7-9,TRBJ2-5,CASSRGLATTGETQYF,TGTGCCAGCAGCCGTGGACTAGCGACGACAGGAGAGACCCAGTACTTC
TRBD1,11,medium-sized,TRBV20-1,TRBJ1-1,CSARWTGAAFF,TGCAGTGCTAGATGGACAGGGGCGGCTTTCTTT
-,15,-,TRBV6-5,TRBJ1-3,CASSFDLSSGNTIYF,TGTGCCAGCAGTTTTGATCTGAGCTCTGGAAACACCATATATTTT
-,13,-,TRBV6-5,TRBJ2-7,CASSYSRGGEQYF,TGTGCCAGCAGTTACTCGCGGGGTGGGGAGCAGTACTTC
TRBD2,14,-,TRBV7-2,TRBJ2-1,CASSLGGGTNEQFF,TGTGCCAGCAGCTTAGGCGGGGGGACCAATGAGCAGTTCTTC
-,15,-,TRBV7-9,TRBJ1-4,CASSSAGGLGEKLFF,TGTGCCAGCAGCTCCGCCGGTGGACTGGGGGAAAAACTGTTTTTT
-,14,few,TRBV28,TRBJ1-1,CASSLTVMNTEAFF,TGTGCCAGCAGTTTAACAGTCATGAACACTGAAGCTTTCTTT
-,15,-,TRBV5-4,TRBJ1-5,CASSLGGAQNQPQHF,TGTGCCAGCAGCCTCGGGGGGGCCCAAAATCAGCCCCAGCATTTT
-,13,-,TRBV5-4,TRBJ1-1,CASSGGQNTEAFF,TGTGCCAGCAGCGGCGGACAGAACACTGAAGCTTTCTTT
-,15,-,TRBV27,TRBJ1-4,CASSLFTRPNEKLFF,TGTGCCAGCAGTTTATTCACCAGACCTAATGAAAAACTGTTTTTT
TRBD2,15,-,TRBV7-2,TRBJ2-5,CASSPGTSGGETQYF,TGTGCCAGCAGCCCAGGGACTAGCGGGGGGGAGACCCAGTACTTC
-,12,-,TRBV19,TRBJ1-1,CASKTAYTEAFF,TGTGCCAGTAAGACAGCCTACACTGAAGCTTTCTTT
-,13,few,TRBV25-1,TRBJ1-1,CASSDEVDTEAFF,TGTGCCAGCAGTGATGAGGTGGACACTGAAGCTTTCTTT
-,14,medium-sized,TRBV6-5,TRBJ1-1,CASSYSQGRLEPFF,TGTGCCAGCAGTTACTCACAGGGACGTCTTGAGCCTTTCTTT
-,15,once,TRBV6-5,TRBJ2-3,CASSYRESGADTQYF,TGTGCCAGCAGTTACCGGGAGTCGGGCGCAGATACGCAGTATTTT
-,17,few,TRBV9,TRBJ1-2,CASSHNKSDGLNYGYTF,TGTGCCAGCAGCCATAATAAATCGGATGGATTGAACTATGGCTACACCTTC
-,13,few,TRBV7-3,TRBJ1-2,CASSSPGGSGYTF,TGTGCCAGCAGCTCGCCGGGGGGGTCCGGCTACACCTTC
-,13,-,TRBV10-3,TRBJ2-2,CAISESYTGELFF,TGTGCCATCAGTGAGTCGTACACCGGGGAGCTGTTTTTT
TRBD1,19,-,TRBV10-3,TRBJ1-2,CAISESFLGTGASNYGYTF,TGTGCCATCAGTGAGTCCTTCCTCGGGACAGGGGCCTCTAACTATGGCTACACCTTC
-,14,few,TRBV14,TRBJ1-1,CASSHSGINTEAFF,TGTGCCAGCAGCCACTCGGGGATTAACACTGAAGCTTTCTTT
-,17,-,TRBV12-2,TRBJ2-1,CASRLALVVLGYNEQFF,TGTGCAAGTCGCTTAGCCTTAGTTGTATTAGGTTACAATGAGCAGTTCTTC
-,19,once,TRBV5-1,TRBJ2-6,CASKEGLRNSISGANVLTF,TGCGCCAGCAAGGAAGGCCTAAGGAACTCTATCTCTGGGGCCAACGTCCTGACTTTC
-,14,-,TRBV28,TRBJ1-3,CASSFPPPADTIYF,TGTGCCAGCAGTTTTCCCCCACCCGCGGACACCATATATTTT
-,14,-,TRBV29-1,TRBJ1-2,CSVGGERGNYGYTF,TGCAGCGTTGGTGGGGAACGGGGAAACTATGGCTACACCTTC
-,15,once,TRBV6-5,TRBJ1-2,CASTPKGVVGYGYTF,TGTGCCAGCACCCCCAAGGGCGTAGTGGGCTATGGCTACACCTTC
TRBD1,18,-,TRBV11-2,TRBJ2-3,CASSRTIRGPVSTDTQYF,TGTGCCAGCAGCCGTACCATTAGGGGGCCCGTGAGCACAGATACGCAGTATTTT